Following are 32 T cell receptor beta chains from one sample sequenced in a study of low-dose radiotherapy and immunotherapy resistance in tumors. With a V-primer adapter and a constant-region primer, TCRs were amplified for about 19 PCR cycles. TCRdb itself ran the reads through MiXCR, one entry per CDR3 protein. The sample includes approximately 52,000 distinct CDR3 sequences, 33% of them seen just once. Time point of the sample: after trial treatment. Treatment in this sample: LDRT plus nivolumab, ipilimumab, low-dose cyclophosphamide and aspirin (RACIN trial). Specimen: PBMCs, collected after low-dose radiotherapy plus immunotherapy. Every receptor here comes from a male donor with rectosigmoid adenocarcinoma.

This clonotype was seen many times. The chain is built from TRBV7-2 and TRBJ2-5; no clear D. With 1 base removed from V and 2 bases from J, the gap between germline ends came to 8 bases. Germline V gene sequence: CDR1 SGHTA, CDR2 FQGNSA. This CDR3 contains 14 residues. CDR3 bases: TGTGCCAGCAGCTTAGGTCGGGCTCAAGAGACCCAGTACTTC. Its translation is CASSLGRAQETQYF.

Regarding this clonotype: Only one base separates this from a far larger clonotype, so it likely reflects a read error. The V gene is TRBV6-5, the J gene TRBJ2-5; 8 bases map to TRBD1. With 6 bases clipped from V and 4 bases from J, the junction kept 13 bases outside the gene matches. The CDR3 has 16 amino acids. Germline V gene sequence: CDR1 MNHEY, CDR2 SVGAGI. The CDR3 DNA is TGTGCCAGCAGACGCCTTGACAGGGGCGAAAGAGAGACCCAGTACTTC. As protein: CASRRLDRGERETQYF.

The table lists this clonotype with many counts. The chain couples TRBV7-2 to TRBJ2-7; 7 bases are a match to TRBD2. Germline trimming cut 6 bases from V and 2 bases from J; bases unmatched to any gene: 7. Germline V CDR1 and CDR2: SGHTA, FQGNSA. The CDR3 is 14 residues long. The DNA for the CDR3 is TGTGCCAGCAGAGGCGGGGGAGTGGCCTACGAGCAGTACTTC. Translating gives CASRGGGVAYEQYF. The full variable domain, with the rest looked up from reference TRBV7-2 and TRBJ2-7, is GAGVSQSPSNKVTEKGKDVELRCDPISGHTALYWYRQSLGQGLEFLIYFQGNSAPDKSGLPSDRFSAERTGGSVSTLTIQRTQQEDSAVYLCASRGGGVAYEQYFGPGTRLTVT.

This clonotype was picked up one time. V gene TRBV29-1 combines with J gene TRBJ2-5; TRBD2 aligns across 10 bases. Germline CDR1 and CDR2: SQVTM and ANQGSEA. The CDR3 covers 14 residues. The J segment lost 4 bases and the V segment lost 5 bases, leaving 7 bases of the junction unmatched. The CDR3 is CSVLAGEGGETQYF. CDR3 nucleotides: TGCAGCGTTCTAGCGGGAGAGGGAGGAGAGACCCAGTACTTC. Looking up the rest from reference TRBV29-1 and TRBJ2-5 gives the full variable domain: SAVISQKPSRDICQRGTSLTIQCQVDSQVTMMFWYRQQPGQSLTLIATANQGSEATYESGFVIDKFPISRPNLTFSTLTVSNMSPEDSSIYLCSVLAGEGGETQYFGPGTRLLVL.

At least ten counts were recorded for this clonotype. This chain joins TRBV7-9 and TRBJ2-1; 7 nucleotides agree with TRBD2. In germline, CDR1 is SEHNR, CDR2 FQNEAQ (reference sequence). There are 15 residues in the CDR3. The trim removed 7 bases at V and 0 bases at J, leaving 6 bases unmatched. CDR3 sequence: CASTRLASSYNEQFF. CDR3 coding DNA: TGTGCCAGCACCCGACTAGCTAGCTCCTACAATGAGCAGTTCTTC.

This clonotype has ten or more counts. The chain carries TRBV4-2 and TRBJ2-2; D is perhaps TRBD2 (7 bases). The V end was cut by 1 base, the J end by 4 bases, with 13 bases between. Per germline, CDR1 LGHNA and CDR2 YNFKEQ. The CDR3 has 16 residues. This chain's CDR3 is CASSQAGGQGTGELFF. The CDR3 region has the DNA TGTGCCAGCAGCCAAGCGGGGGGCCAAGGCACCGGGGAGCTGTTTTTT.

This clonotype is deemed medium-sized (0.01 to 0.1%). This chain connects TRBV6-2 or TRBV6-3 to TRBJ2-3; D may be TRBD1 or TRBD2 (5 bases each). Per germline, CDR1 MNHEY and CDR2 SVGEGT. The CDR3 covers 18 residues. Trimming cost V 5 bases and J 6 bases, with 27 bases left between them. The CDR3 region is CASSERRTREFPTDTQYF. As DNA, the CDR3 is TGTGCCAGCAGTGAACGTAGGACAAGGGAGTTTCCTACGGATACGCAGTATTTT.

This clonotype was detected ten times or more. This chain connects TRBV24-1 to TRBJ2-1; 8 bases fit TRBD1. The V segment lost 3 bases and the J segment 10 bases; nucleotides outside the gene matches: 10. CDR1 and CDR2 from the germline V gene are KGHDR and SFDVKD. The CDR3 totals 15 residues. The CDR3 sequence: CATSDPGQGAGEQFF. The DNA of the CDR3 is TGTGCCACCAGTGATCCGGGGCAGGGGGCTGGGGAGCAGTTCTTC.

This clonotype was picked up many times. The limits of the CDR3 on the DNA are not certain, so only TCRdb's listed CDR3 is given. The gene calls are TRBV21-1 and TRBJ2-2. TRBV21-1 is marked as a pseudogene. The CDR3 numbers 18 amino acids, ends counted. CDR3 in amino acids: CASTEIRKGRRTPGSCFF.

The chain combines TRBV4-3 with TRBJ2-1, with TRBD2 matching over 12 bases. V was clipped by 3 bases and J by 4 bases; unmatched bases: 10. Per germline, CDR1 LGHNA and CDR2 YSLEER. This CDR3 is built from 18 residues. The chain's CDR3 is CASSQYPASGRGYNEQFF. The DNA of the CDR3 is TGCGCCAGCAGCCAGTACCCGGCTAGCGGGAGGGGTTACAATGAGCAGTTCTTC.

Many counts were recorded for this clonotype. The rearrangement joins TRBV4-1 to TRBJ2-6; the D gene is possibly TRBD1 (6 bases). V lost 4 bases to trimming and J lost 1 base, with 14 bases between them. In germline, CDR1 is MGHRA, CDR2 YSYEKL. The CDR3 loop spans 17 amino acids. CDR3 sequence: CASSPQDSPSGANVLTF. The CDR3 DNA is TGCGCCAGCAGCCCCCAGGACAGTCCTTCTGGGGCCAACGTCCTGACTTTC.

Sample share makes this clonotype medium-sized (0.01 to 0.1%). V and J are TRBV6-6 and TRBJ2-3, with a possible D match to TRBD2 (6 bases). Germline lookup yields CDR1 MNHNY and CDR2 SVGAGI (reference sequence). The V and J ends lost 1 base and 2 bases respectively, with 16 bases between them. The CDR3 is 17 residues long. Written as DNA, the CDR3 is TGTGCCAGCAGTTACTTTGCCGGGTCTAGCGCCACAGATACGCAGTATTTT. Amino acids: CASSYFAGSSATDTQYF.

The chain joins TRBV7-2 to TRBJ2-7, with 7 bases matching TRBD1. The CDR3 sequence is 14 residues long. The junction had 10 bases not matched to a gene; V was cut back by 4 bases and J by 7 bases. CDR1 SGHTA and CDR2 FQGNSA come from the germline V gene. This CDR3 is CASSSSQGVGEQYF. The CDR3 DNA reads as TGTGCCAGCAGCTCAAGTCAGGGGGTAGGGGAGCAGTACTTC.

This clonotype was seen at least ten times. The genes are TRBV5-1 and TRBJ2-1, with 7 nucleotides matching TRBD1. This CDR3 spans 15 amino acids. Germline V gene lookup returns CDR1 SGHRS and CDR2 YFSETQ. V lost 3 bases, J lost 3 bases, and 6 bases stayed unmatched. CDR3 DNA: TGCGCCAGCAGCTCATCAGGGGACAGCTACAATGAGCAGTTCTTC. It yields the protein CASSSSGDSYNEQFF.

This clonotype was detected many times. V gene TRBV4-3 combines with J gene TRBJ2-3; TRBD2 matches 7 bases. V trimming: 4 bases; J trimming: 3 bases; junction bases outside the gene matches: 4. CDR3 length equals 14 residues. Per the germline V gene, CDR1 is LGHNA and CDR2 is YSLEER. The chain's CDR3 is CASSPPGRTDTQYF. The CDR3 bases are TGCGCCAGCAGCCCCCCCGGGAGGACAGATACGCAGTATTTT.

This clonotype was detected ten times or more. The chain recombines TRBV2 with TRBJ2-5, with D unresolved. CDR3 size: 14 residues. Germline CDR1 and CDR2: SNHLY and FYNNEI. The ends were cut back, 5 bases at V and 2 bases at J, with 12 bases in the middle. The CDR3 loop is CASSPGKAQETQYF. Here the CDR3 DNA reads TGTGCCAGCAGTCCTGGAAAGGCACAAGAGACCCAGTACTTC. The whole variable domain, filled in from reference TRBV2 and TRBJ2-5, reads EPEVTQTPSHQVTQMGQEVILRCVPISNHLYFYWYRQILGQKVEFLVSFYNNEISEKSEIFDDQFSVERPDGSNFTLKIRSTKLEDSAMYFCASSPGKAQETQYFGPGTRLLVL.

This chain connects TRBV7-8 to TRBJ2-2; 10 bases match TRBD2. This CDR3 is built from 17 residues. CDR1 and CDR2 from the germline V gene are SGHVS and FQNEAQ. V dropped 1 base and J dropped 4; count of bases not matched to a gene: 6. The chain's CDR3 is CASSLVASGGPTGELFF. The CDR3 bases are TGTGCCAGCAGCTTAGTGGCTAGCGGGGGACCCACCGGGGAGCTGTTTTTT.

This clonotype was observed many times. The CDR3 reads CASSQLAGYNEQFF. DNA for the CDR3: TGTGCCAGCAGCCAACTCGCGGGCTACAATGAGCAGTTCTTC. This chain uses TRBV7-2 with TRBJ2-1; D may be TRBD2 (5 bases). Germline CDR1 reads SGHTA; CDR2 reads FQGNSA. The V end lost 5 bases, the J end lost 3 bases, and 11 bases lay between the germline ends. This CDR3 region has 14 residues. Supplemented by reference TRBV7-2 and TRBJ2-1, the full variable domain reads GAGVSQSPSNKVTEKGKDVELRCDPISGHTALYWYRQSLGQGLEFLIYFQGNSAPDKSGLPSDRFSAERTGGSVSTLTIQRTQQEDSAVYLCASSQLAGYNEQFFGPGTRLTVL.

The V and J genes are TRBV30 and TRBJ1-2; the D is unclear. The CDR3 spans 12 residues. Trimming removed 3 bases at V and 4 bases at J, with 9 bases between. From germline, CDR1 is GTSNPN and CDR2 SVGIG (reference sequence). The chain's CDR3 is CAWSRDLYGYTF. The CDR3 DNA is TGTGCCTGGAGCCGGGATCTCTATGGCTACACCTTC.

This clonotype rates as medium-sized. V usage is TRBV28 and J usage is TRBJ1-2, with D possibly TRBD1 on 5 matching bases. The length of the CDR3 is 13 residues. The V gene lost 3 bases and the J gene lost 8 bases, with 13 bases spanning the gap. CDR1 is MDHEN, CDR2 SYDVKM, per germline. CDR3 sequence reads: CASSLGLGLGYTF. The CDR3 DNA reads as TGTGCCAGCAGTTTGGGCCTGGGGCTCGGCTACACCTTC.

Ten or more counts support this clonotype. This sequence joins TRBV18 and TRBJ1-1, with D hard to call. The CDR3 is 15 amino acids. The ends were cut back, 2 bases at V and 0 bases at J, with 10 bases in the middle. The V gene's germline CDR1 is KGHSH and CDR2 LQKENI. CDR3 bases: TGTGCCAGCTCACCAATCCTTGGACTGAACACTGAAGCTTTCTTT. Its translation is CASSPILGLNTEAFF.

This clonotype was found many times. The chain couples TRBV7-8 to TRBJ2-1; tentative D call: TRBD2 (5 bases). This CDR3 contains 14 residues. In germline, CDR1 is SGHVS, CDR2 FQNEAQ. V lost 7 bases, J lost 8 bases, and 18 bases lay in between. The CDR3 is CASTPRPAGDEQFF. The CDR3 DNA is TGTGCCAGCACCCCACGGCCCGCCGGGGATGAGCAGTTCTTC.

The rearrangement uses TRBV13 and TRBJ2-3; D is possibly TRBD1 or TRBD2 (5 bases each). Germline CDR1 and CDR2: PRHDT and FYEKMQ (reference sequence). V dropped 3 bases and J dropped 2 bases, with 12 bases sitting between them. This CDR3 is built from 15 residues. The CDR3 sequence is CASSFRDPLTDTQYF. As DNA, the CDR3 is TGTGCCAGCAGCTTCCGGGACCCTCTCACAGATACGCAGTATTTT. Supplemented by reference TRBV13 and TRBJ2-3, the full variable domain reads AAGVIQSPRHLIKEKRETATLKCYPIPRHDTVYWYQQGPGQDPQFLISFYEKMQSDKGSIPDRFSAQQFSDYHSELNMSSLELGDSALYFCASSFRDPLTDTQYFGPGTRLTVL.

With respect to this clonotype: Without the conserved terminal phenylalanine or tryptophan, this CDR3 likely stems from a read error. The chain's CDR3 is CASSWDNVYVQYL. CDR3 nucleotide sequence: TGCGCCAGCAGCTGGGATAATGTCTACGTGCAGTACCTC. The rearrangement joins TRBV5-1 to TRBJ2-7; D ambiguous. Germline-derived CDR1 and CDR2 are SGHRS and YFSETQ. The CDR3 contains 13 residues.

This chain uses TRBV5-1 with TRBJ2-7; unclear D gene. CDR1 SGHRS and CDR2 YFSETQ come from the germline V gene. The V end lost 0 bases, the J end lost 5 bases, and 9 bases lay between the germline ends. The CDR3 sequence is 13 residues long. CDR3 DNA sequence: TGCGCCAGCAGCTTGGAAGGGTTCAACGAGCAGTACTTC. Protein product: CASSLEGFNEQYF. The full variable domain, in which reference TRBV5-1 and TRBJ2-7 provide the parts outside the CDR3, is KAGVTQTPRYLIKTRGQQVTLSCSPISGHRSVSWYQQTPGQGLQFLFEYFSETQRNKGNFPGRFSGRQFSNSRSEMNVSTLELGDSALYLCASSLEGFNEQYFGPGTRLTVT.

This clonotype was seen many times. This chain uses TRBV6-2 or TRBV6-3 with TRBJ2-5; the D call may be TRBD1 or TRBD2 (5 bases each). Germline V gives CDR1 MNHEY, CDR2 SVGEGT. This CDR3 spans 16 amino acids. Trimming left V 6 bases short and J 0 bases short, with 17 bases between. The CDR3 DNA reads TGTGCCAGCAGACCCAGGGACGGTTCGTACCAAGAGACCCAGTACTTC. Amino acid sequence: CASRPRDGSYQETQYF.

As regards this clonotype: Given a far larger clone just one base away, this is likely a sequencing read error. The chain combines TRBV9 with TRBJ2-7; 8 bases are a match to TRBD2. Per the germline V gene, CDR1 is SGDLS and CDR2 is YYNGEE. CDR3 length: 15 residues. The junction had 13 bases not matched to a gene; V was cut back by 4 bases and J by 7 bases. In DNA form, the CDR3 reads TGTGCCAGCAGCACCTCAGCGGGAGTCTACAATGAGCAGTACTTC. It specifies CASSTSAGVYNEQYF.

With respect to this clonotype: A far larger clone lies a single base away; this is likely a read error. The chain combines TRBV6-8 with TRBJ1-5; D uncertain. Trimming removed 6 bases from V and 12 bases from J, with 12 bases in between. Germline loops: CDR1 MNHGY, CDR2 SAAAGT. The CDR3 has 11 residues. The chain's CDR3 is CASRIGRDQHF. CDR3 DNA sequence: TGTGCCAGCAGAATTGGCAGAGACCAGCATTTT.

Relative to its sample, this clonotype is medium-sized. The chain carries TRBV5-4 and TRBJ1-1; D not resolved. The CDR3 runs 12 residues. Trimming removed 2 bases from V and 5 bases from J, with 7 bases in between. Germline V gene data show CDR1 as SGHNT and CDR2 as YYREEE (reference sequence). This CDR3 is CASSFGRTEAFF. The CDR3 region has the DNA TGTGCCAGCAGCTTTGGGAGGACTGAAGCTTTCTTT. Using reference TRBV5-4 and TRBJ1-1 for the parts outside the CDR3, the full variable domain is ETGVTQSPTHLIKTRGQQVTLRCSSQSGHNTVSWYQQALGQGPQFIFQYYREEENGRGNFPPRFSGLQFPNYSSELNVNALELDDSALYLCASSFGRTEAFFGQGTRLTVV.

Concerning this clonotype: This may stem from a read error, because a much larger clone lies one nucleotide away. The chain couples TRBV28 to TRBJ2-5; D is perhaps TRBD1 (6 bases). The CDR3 sequence is 13 residues long. Germline values: CDR1 MDHEN, CDR2 SYDVKM. The DNA of the CDR3 is TGTGCCAGCGGTTTAGGGGGTCTAGAGACCCAGTACTTC. Residues: CASGLGGLETQYF. The full variable domain, in which reference TRBV28 and TRBJ2-5 provide the parts outside the CDR3, is DVKVTQSSRYLVKRTGEKVFLECVQDMDHENMFWYRQDPGLGLRLIYFSYDVKMKEKGDIPEGYSVSREKKERFSLILESASTNQTSMYLCASGLGGLETQYFGPGTRLLVL.

This clonotype was recorded at least ten times. This chain connects TRBV19 to TRBJ2-2; D gene ambiguous. There are 13 residues in the CDR3. The germline gives CDR1 LNHDA, CDR2 SQIVND (reference sequence). V was cut by 5 bases and J by 5 bases, with 9 bases left in between. The CDR3 bases are TGTGCCAGTAGTTCAGTCGGAACCGGGGAGCTGTTTTTT. Its protein is CASSSVGTGELFF. The full variable domain, completed using reference TRBV19 and TRBJ2-2, is DGGITQSPKYLFRKEGQNVTLSCEQNLNHDAMYWYRQDPGQGLRLIYYSQIVNDFQKGDIAEGYSVSREKKESFPLTVTSAQKNPTAFYLCASSSVGTGELFFGEGSRLTVL.

This clonotype was recorded at least ten times. The chain joins TRBV24-1 to TRBJ2-7; D is ambiguous. CDR3 length: 13 residues. With 2 bases removed from V and 3 bases from J, the gap between germline ends came to 7 bases. CDR1 is KGHDR, CDR2 SFDVKD, per germline. CDR3 residues: CATSDSVGYEQYF. As DNA, the CDR3 is TGTGCCACCAGTGATTCGGTGGGCTACGAGCAGTACTTC.